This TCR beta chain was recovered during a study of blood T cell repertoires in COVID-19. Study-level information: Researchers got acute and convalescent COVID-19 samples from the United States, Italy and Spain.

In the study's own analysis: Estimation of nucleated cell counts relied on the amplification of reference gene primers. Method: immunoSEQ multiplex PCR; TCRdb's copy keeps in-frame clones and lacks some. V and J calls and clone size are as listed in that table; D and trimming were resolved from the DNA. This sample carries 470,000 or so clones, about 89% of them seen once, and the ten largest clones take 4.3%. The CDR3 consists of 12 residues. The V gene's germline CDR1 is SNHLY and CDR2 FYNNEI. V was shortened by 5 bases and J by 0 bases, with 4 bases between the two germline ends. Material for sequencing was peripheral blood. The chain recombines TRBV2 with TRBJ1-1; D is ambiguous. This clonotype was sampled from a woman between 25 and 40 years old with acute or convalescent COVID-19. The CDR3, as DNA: TGTGCCAGCAGTTTCATGAACACTGAAGCTTTCTTT. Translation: CASSFMNTEAFF.